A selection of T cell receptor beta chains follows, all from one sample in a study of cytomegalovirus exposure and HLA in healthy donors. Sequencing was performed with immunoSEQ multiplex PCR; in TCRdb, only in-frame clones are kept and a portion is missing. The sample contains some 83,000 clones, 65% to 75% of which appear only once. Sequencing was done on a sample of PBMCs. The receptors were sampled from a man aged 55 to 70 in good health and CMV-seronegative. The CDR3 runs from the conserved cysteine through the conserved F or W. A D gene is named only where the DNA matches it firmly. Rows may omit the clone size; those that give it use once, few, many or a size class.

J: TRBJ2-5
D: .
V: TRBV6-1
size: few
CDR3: CASRDADFSWETQYF
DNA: TGTGCCAGCAGGGATGCGGACTTCTCCTGGGAGACCCAGTACTTC

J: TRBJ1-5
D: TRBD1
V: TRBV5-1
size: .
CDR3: CASSLGQTGQGQPQHF
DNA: TGCGCCAGCAGCTTGGGACAGACAGGGCAGGGTCAGCCCCAGCATTTT

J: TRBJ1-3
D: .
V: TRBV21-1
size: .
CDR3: CASSKAPFLGDRAENTIYF
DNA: TGTGCCAGCAGCAAAGCGCCGTTCCTGGGGGACAGGGCCGAAAACACCATATATTTT

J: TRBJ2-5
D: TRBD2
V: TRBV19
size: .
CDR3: CASRLQAGLAVETQYF
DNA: TGTGCCAGTAGACTCCAAGCGGGACTAGCGGTAGAGACCCAGTACTTC

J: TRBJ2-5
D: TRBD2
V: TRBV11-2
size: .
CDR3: CASSLAGGGGQETQYF
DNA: TGTGCCAGCAGCTTAGCCGGCGGGGGGGGTCAAGAGACCCAGTACTTC

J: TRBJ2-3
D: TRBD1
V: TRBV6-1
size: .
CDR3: CASLDRGQTDTQYF
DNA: TGTGCCAGTTTGGACAGGGGGCAAACAGATACGCAGTATTTT

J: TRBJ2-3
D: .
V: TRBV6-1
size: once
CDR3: CASSEASVPPNTDTQYF
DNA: TGTGCCAGCAGTGAAGCGAGCGTCCCACCCAACACAGATACGCAGTATTTT

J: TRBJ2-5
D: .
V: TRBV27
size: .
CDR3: CASSLTGLYQETQYF
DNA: TGTGCCAGCAGTTTAACAGGCCTCTACCAAGAGACCCAGTACTTC

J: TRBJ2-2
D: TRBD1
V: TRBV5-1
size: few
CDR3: CASSFRQGNTGELFF
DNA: TGCGCCAGCAGCTTCCGACAGGGGAACACCGGGGAGCTGTTTTTT

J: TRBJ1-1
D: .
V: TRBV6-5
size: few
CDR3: CASSTGNSTNTEAFF
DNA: TGTGCCAGCAGTACAGGGAATTCAACAAACACTGAAGCTTTCTTT

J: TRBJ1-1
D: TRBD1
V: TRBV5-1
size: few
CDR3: CASSLMQGAWAEAFF
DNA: TGCGCCAGCAGCTTGATGCAGGGGGCTTGGGCTGAAGCTTTCTTT

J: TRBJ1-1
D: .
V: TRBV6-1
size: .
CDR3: CASRGGGAGRDTEAFF
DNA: TGTGCCAGCCGTGGGGGAGGGGCGGGGAGGGACACTGAAGCTTTCTTT

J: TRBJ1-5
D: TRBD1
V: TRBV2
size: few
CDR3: CASSPGQGNQPQHF
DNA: TGTGCCAGCAGTCCGGGACAGGGCAATCAGCCCCAGCATTTT

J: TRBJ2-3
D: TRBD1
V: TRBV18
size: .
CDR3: CASSPVRGPSTDTQYF
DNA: TGTGCCAGCTCACCAGTGAGGGGGCCTAGCACAGATACGCAGTATTTT

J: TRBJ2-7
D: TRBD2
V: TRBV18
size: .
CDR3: CASSPVAGGPYEQYF
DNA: TGTGCCAGCTCACCAGTGGCGGGGGGGCCTTACGAGCAGTACTTC

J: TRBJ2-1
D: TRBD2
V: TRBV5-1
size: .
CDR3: CASSLAVAGYNEQFF
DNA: TGCGCCAGCAGCTTGGCGGTAGCGGGTTACAATGAGCAGTTCTTC

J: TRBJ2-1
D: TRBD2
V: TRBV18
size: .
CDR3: CAGEGGSGYNEQFF
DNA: TGTGCCGGGGAGGGAGGGTCCGGCTACAATGAGCAGTTCTTC

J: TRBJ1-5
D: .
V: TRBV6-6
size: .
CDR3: CASSYSDAGSQPQHF
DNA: TGTGCCAGCAGTTACTCGGATGCGGGGAGCCAGCCCCAGCATTTT

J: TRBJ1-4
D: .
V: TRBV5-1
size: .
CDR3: CASSLVPSNEKLFF
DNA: TGCGCCAGCAGCTTGGTCCCGAGTAATGAAAAACTGTTTTTT

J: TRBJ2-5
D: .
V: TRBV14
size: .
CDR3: CASSQEGRGAVETQYF
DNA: TGTGCCAGCAGCCAAGAAGGGAGGGGGGCCGTCGAGACCCAGTACTTC